These 9 T cell receptor beta chains came from one sample sequenced in a study of blood T cell repertoires in COVID-19. Clones were read by immunoSEQ multiplex PCR, and TCRdb kept only the in-frame ones, dropping some. The table includes tens of thousands of clones, around nine tenths detected once. Specimen: peripheral blood. Every receptor here comes from a woman older than 75 with acute or convalescent COVID-19.

This sequence joins TRBV9 and TRBJ2-3, with 8 bases aligning to TRBD2. Germline CDR1 is SGDLS and CDR2 is YYNGEE. Germline trimming cut 8 bases from V and 1 base from J; bases unmatched to any gene: 3. The CDR3 covers 13 residues. The CDR3 nucleotides read TGTGCCAGTGCGACTAGCGGCACAGATACGCAGTATTTT. Translated: CASATSGTDTQYF.

The rearrangement joins TRBV7-8 to TRBJ2-3; D not resolved. The CDR3 runs to 13 residues. Germline V CDR1 and CDR2: SGHVS, FQNEAQ. V dropped 1 base and J dropped 8 bases, with 10 bases sitting between them. The CDR3 is CASSLDLVGTQYF. CDR3 DNA: TGTGCCAGCAGCTTAGATTTGGTCGGTACGCAGTATTTT.

The V and J genes are TRBV7-8 and TRBJ2-1; TRBD2 aligns across 14 bases. The germline V gene has CDR1 SGHVS and CDR2 FQNEAQ. CDR3 size: 16 residues. V was clipped by 5 bases and J by 11 bases; unmatched bases: 11. CDR3 in amino acids: CASSPRTSGGSTKQFF. The CDR3 bases are TGTGCCAGCAGCCCCCGGACTAGCGGGGGGTCCACGAAGCAGTTCTTC.

The chain combines TRBV19 with TRBJ1-4; 10 nucleotides match TRBD1. Germline-derived CDR1 and CDR2 are LNHDA and SQIVND (reference sequence). The CDR3 has 16 residues. V lost 1 base to trimming and J lost 8 bases; unmatched junction nucleotides: 7. CDR3 bases: TGTGCCAGTAGTATAGTATCGGGACAGGGGCACGAAAAACTGTTTTTT. As protein: CASSIVSGQGHEKLFF.

J is TRBJ2-1 and V is TRBV7-2; tentatively, D is TRBD2 (7 bases). V lost 1 base, J lost 8 bases, and 12 bases lay in between. Germline loops: CDR1 SGHTA, CDR2 FQGNSA. This CDR3 is built from 14 residues. The CDR3 coding sequence is TGTGCCAGCAGCTTAGTACGGGGGGCCGATGAGCAGTTCTTC. As protein: CASSLVRGADEQFF.

The rearrangement joins TRBV5-1 to TRBJ2-7; D is perhaps TRBD1 (6 bases). The germline V gene has CDR1 SGHRS and CDR2 YFSETQ. CDR3 length: 14 amino acids. The ends were cut back, 3 bases at V and 6 bases at J, with 16 bases in the middle. The DNA for the CDR3 is TGCGCCAGCAGCTCGGTGGGCAGGGGTGGCGAGCAGTACTTC. Protein product: CASSSVGRGGEQYF.

The DNA for the CDR3 is TGTGCCAGCAGAACAACCCCAGGGACTACTTACAATGAGCAGTTCTTC. Its translation is CASRTTPGTTYNEQFF. This chain connects TRBV6-6 to TRBJ2-1; 7 bases line up with TRBD2. The V and J ends lost 6 bases and 4 bases, in that order; junction bases with no gene match: 12. Germline CDR1 MNHNY, CDR2 SVGAGI (reference sequence). CDR3 size: 16 residues.

This rearrangement joins TRBV5-1 to TRBJ2-1; 7 bases match TRBD1. The germline V gene has CDR1 SGHRS and CDR2 YFSETQ. This CDR3 has 13 amino acids. The V and J ends lost 8 bases and 3 bases, in that order; junction bases with no gene match: 5. Here the CDR3 reads CARLTGYYNEQFF. The DNA of the CDR3 is TGCGCCAGGCTGACAGGGTACTACAATGAGCAGTTCTTC. The variable domain in full, with the rest retrieved from reference TRBV5-1 and TRBJ2-1, is KAGVTQTPRYLIKTRGQQVTLSCSPISGHRSVSWYQQTPGQGLQFLFEYFSETQRNKGNFPGRFSGRQFSNSRSEMNVSTLELGDSALYLCARLTGYYNEQFFGPGTRLTVL.

The chain has TRBV10-1 and TRBJ1-3; D not resolved. CDR3 length equals 13 residues. Trimming shortened V by 3 bases and J by 8 bases, and 11 bases separated the two germline ends. Germline V lookup: CDR1 WNHNN, CDR2 SYGVQD (reference sequence). CDR3 bases: TGCGCCAGCAGTGACCACGTCGGGGACACCATATATTTT. Its protein is CASSDHVGDTIYF.